This TCR beta chain was identified during a study of somatic mutations in cytotoxic T cells in rheumatoid arthritis. Regarding the study as a whole: Of more than 60 patients, 7 to 9 had a largest CD8+ clone that exceeded 20% of CD8+ cells. The study found CD8+ clonality increased with age in rheumatoid arthritis patients, not healthy controls. Unknown were the antigen targets of the expanded CD8+ clones.

This clone showed up just once. Its antigen is currently unknown. Because it lacks the conserved phenylalanine or tryptophan at the end, this CDR3 is likely a read error. Method: immunoSEQ multiplex PCR; TCRdb's copy keeps in-frame clones and lacks some. There are some 10,000 clones in the sample; about four fifths occur only once, and 15% to 20% lies in the top ten. From germline, CDR1 is MDHEN and CDR2 SYDVKM. The J segment lost 4 bases and the V segment lost 5 bases, leaving 10 bases of the junction unmatched. This CDR3 has 17 amino acids. The origin of this receptor is a woman in her fifties or sixties in good health. The specimen was CD8+ T cells sorted from blood. This chain joins TRBV28 and TRBJ2-2; TRBD1 aligns across 10 bases. Here the CDR3 DNA reads TGTGCCAGCAGTCCTAGGACAGGGGGGTTTGTCACCGGGGAGCTGTTTTCT. Translating it yields CASSPRTGGFVTGELFS.